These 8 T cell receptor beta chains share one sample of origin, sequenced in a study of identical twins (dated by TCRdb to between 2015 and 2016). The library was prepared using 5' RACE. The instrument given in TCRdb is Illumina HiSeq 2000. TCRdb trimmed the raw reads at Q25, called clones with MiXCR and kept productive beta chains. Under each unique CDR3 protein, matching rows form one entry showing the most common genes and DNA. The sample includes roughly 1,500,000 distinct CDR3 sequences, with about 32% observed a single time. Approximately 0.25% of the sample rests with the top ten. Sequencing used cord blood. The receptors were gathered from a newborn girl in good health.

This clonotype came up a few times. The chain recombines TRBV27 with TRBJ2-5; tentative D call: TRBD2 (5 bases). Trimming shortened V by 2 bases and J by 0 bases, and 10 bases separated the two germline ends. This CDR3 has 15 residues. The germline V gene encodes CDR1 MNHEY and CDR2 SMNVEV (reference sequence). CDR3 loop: CASSLVGGHQETQYF. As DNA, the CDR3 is TGTGCCAGCAGTTTAGTTGGCGGGCACCAAGAGACCCAGTACTTC.

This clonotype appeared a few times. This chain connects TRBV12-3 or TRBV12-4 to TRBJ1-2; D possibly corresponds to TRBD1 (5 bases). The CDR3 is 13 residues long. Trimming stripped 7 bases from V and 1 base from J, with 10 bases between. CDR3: CASTLTVNYGYTF. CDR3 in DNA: TGTGCCAGCACCTTGACAGTTAACTATGGCTACACCTTC.

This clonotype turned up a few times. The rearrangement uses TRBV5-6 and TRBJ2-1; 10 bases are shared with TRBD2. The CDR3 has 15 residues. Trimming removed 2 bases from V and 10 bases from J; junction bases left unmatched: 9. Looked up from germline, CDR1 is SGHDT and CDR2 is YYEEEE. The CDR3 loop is CASSFDLAGVREQFF. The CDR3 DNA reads TGTGCCAGCAGCTTCGATCTAGCGGGAGTAAGAGAGCAGTTCTTC.

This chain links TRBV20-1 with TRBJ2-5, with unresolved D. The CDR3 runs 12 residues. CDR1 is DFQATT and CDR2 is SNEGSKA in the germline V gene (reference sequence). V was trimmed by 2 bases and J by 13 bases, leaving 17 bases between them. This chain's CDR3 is CSARLTSAERYF. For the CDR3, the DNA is TGCAGTGCTAGACTAACCAGCGCCGAGCGGTACTTC.

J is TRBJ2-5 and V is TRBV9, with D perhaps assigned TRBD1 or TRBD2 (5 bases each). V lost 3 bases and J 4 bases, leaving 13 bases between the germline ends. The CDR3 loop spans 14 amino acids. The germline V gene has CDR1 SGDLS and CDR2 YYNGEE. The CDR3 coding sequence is TGTGCCAGCAGCGCTGGGGGTTTGAGAGAGACCCAGTACTTC. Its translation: CASSAGGLRETQYF.

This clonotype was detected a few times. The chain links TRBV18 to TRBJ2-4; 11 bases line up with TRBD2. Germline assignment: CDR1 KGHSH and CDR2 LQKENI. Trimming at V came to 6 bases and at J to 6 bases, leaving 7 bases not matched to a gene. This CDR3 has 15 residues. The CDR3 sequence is CASSVGTSGTNIQYF. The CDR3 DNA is TGTGCCAGCTCGGTCGGGACTAGCGGAACAAACATTCAGTACTTC.

The CDR3 bases are TGTGCCAGCTCACCACCGGTAACGGGTACGCAGTATTTT. Translating gives CASSPPVTGTQYF. The rearrangement uses TRBV18 and TRBJ2-3; D gene ambiguous. Trimming removed 0 bases from V and 8 bases from J, with 9 bases in between. CDR3 length: 13 amino acids. Germline CDR1 reads KGHSH; CDR2 reads LQKENI.

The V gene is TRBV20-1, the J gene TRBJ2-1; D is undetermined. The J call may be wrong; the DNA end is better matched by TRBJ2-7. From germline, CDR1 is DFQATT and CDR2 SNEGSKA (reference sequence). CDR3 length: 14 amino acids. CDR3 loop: CSGISESSYNEQYF. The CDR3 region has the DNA TGCAGCGGAATTAGTGAAAGCTCCTACAATGAGCAGTACTTC.